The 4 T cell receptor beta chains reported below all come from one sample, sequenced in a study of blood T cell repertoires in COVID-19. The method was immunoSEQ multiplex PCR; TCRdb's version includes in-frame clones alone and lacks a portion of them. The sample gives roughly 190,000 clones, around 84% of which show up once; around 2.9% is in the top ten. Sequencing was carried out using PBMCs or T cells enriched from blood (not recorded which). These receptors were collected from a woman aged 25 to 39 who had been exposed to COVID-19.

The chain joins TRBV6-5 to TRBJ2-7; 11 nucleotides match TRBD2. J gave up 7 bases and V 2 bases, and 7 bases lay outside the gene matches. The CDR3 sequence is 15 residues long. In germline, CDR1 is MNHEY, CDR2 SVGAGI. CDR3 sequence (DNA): TGTGCCAGCAGTTACGCACTAGCGGGGGCCCTGGAGCAGTACTTC. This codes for CASSYALAGALEQYF.

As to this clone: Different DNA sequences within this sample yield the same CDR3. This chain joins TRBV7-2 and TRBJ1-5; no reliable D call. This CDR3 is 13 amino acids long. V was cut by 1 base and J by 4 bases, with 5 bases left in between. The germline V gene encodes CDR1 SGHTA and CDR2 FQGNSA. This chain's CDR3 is CASSLVENQPQHF. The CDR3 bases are TGTGCCAGCAGCTTAGTTGAGAATCAGCCCCAGCATTTT.

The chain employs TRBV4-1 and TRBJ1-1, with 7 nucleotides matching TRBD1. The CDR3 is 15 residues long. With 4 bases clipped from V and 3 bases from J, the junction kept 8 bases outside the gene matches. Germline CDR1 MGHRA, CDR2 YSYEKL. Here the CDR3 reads CASSPFSTGDTEAFF. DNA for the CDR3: TGCGCCAGCAGCCCTTTTTCTACAGGGGACACTGAAGCTTTCTTT.

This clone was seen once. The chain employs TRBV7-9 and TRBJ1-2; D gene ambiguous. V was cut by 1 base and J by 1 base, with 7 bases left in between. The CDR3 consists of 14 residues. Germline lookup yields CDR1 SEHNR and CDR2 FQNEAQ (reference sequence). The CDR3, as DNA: TGTGCCAGCAGCTTAGTGGGCAGTAACTATGGCTACACCTTC. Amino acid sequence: CASSLVGSNYGYTF.